The text below deals with one T cell receptor beta chain. Germline V gives CDR1 SEHNR, CDR2 FQNEAQ (reference sequence). V lost 2 bases, J lost 3 bases, and 7 bases lay in between. The CDR3 runs to 13 residues. The record originates from a study of T cells in Graves' hyperthyroidism and ophthalmopathy. Study information: Before any treatment, at initial diagnosis, peripheral blood was collected.

Amplification yielded TCR beta CDR3 regions, with RNA transcripts as the source. The study used the HTBI primer set for a first-round RT-PCR of the TCR CDR3. TCRdb analysed the multiplex PCR reads with MiXCR anew, one entry per CDR3 protein. The sample lists 500,000 to 550,000 distinct CDR3 sequences, 15% to 20% occurring once. This rearrangement joins TRBV7-9 to TRBJ1-1; D is uncertain. The sample was blood. The sequence was obtained from a man aged 35 to 55 with Graves' ophthalmopathy. CDR3 in amino acids: CASSLHMDTEAFF. CDR3 bases: TGTGCCAGCAGCTTACACATGGACACTGAAGCTTTCTTT.